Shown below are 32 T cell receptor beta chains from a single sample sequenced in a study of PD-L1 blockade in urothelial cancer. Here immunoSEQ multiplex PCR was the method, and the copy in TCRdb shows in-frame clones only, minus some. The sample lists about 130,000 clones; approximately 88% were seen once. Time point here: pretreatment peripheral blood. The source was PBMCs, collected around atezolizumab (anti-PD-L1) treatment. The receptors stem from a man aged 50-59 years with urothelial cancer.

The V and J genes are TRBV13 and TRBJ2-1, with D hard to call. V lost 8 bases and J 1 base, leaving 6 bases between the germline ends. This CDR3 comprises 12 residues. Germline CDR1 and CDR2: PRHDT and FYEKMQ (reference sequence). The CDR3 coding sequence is TGTGCCAGCGGCCCGTCCTACAATGAGCAGTTCTTC. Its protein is CASGPSYNEQFF.

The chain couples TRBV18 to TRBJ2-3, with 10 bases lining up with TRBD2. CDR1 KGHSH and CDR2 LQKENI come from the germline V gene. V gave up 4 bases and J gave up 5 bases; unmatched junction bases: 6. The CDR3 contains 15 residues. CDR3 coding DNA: TGTGCCAGCTCACAACTTCGGACTAGCGGAGATACGCAGTATTTT. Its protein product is CASSQLRTSGDTQYF. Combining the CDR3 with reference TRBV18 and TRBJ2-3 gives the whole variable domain NAGVMQNPRHLVRRRGQEARLRCSPMKGHSHVYWYRQLPEEGLKFMVYLQKENIIDESGMPKERFSAEFPKEGPSILRIQQVVRGDSAAYFCASSQLRTSGDTQYFGPGTRLTVL.

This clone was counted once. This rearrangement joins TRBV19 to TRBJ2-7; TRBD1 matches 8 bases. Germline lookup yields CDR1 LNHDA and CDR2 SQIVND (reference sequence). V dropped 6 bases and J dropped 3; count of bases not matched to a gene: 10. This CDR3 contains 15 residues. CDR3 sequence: CASRGTGTGNYEQYF. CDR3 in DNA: TGTGCCAGTAGGGGGACCGGGACAGGCAACTACGAGCAGTACTTC.

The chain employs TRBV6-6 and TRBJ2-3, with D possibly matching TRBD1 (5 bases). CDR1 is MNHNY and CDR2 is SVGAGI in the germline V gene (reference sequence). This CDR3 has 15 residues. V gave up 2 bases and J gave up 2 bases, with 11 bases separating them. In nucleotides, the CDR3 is TGTGCCAGCAGTTACCGACAGCAACACACAGATACGCAGTATTTT. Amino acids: CASSYRQQHTDTQYF.

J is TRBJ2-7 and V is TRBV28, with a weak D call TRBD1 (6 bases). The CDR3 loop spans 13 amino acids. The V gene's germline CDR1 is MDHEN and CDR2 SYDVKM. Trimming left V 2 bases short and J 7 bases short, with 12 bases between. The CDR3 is CASSLGGGREQYF. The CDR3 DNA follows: TGTGCCAGCAGTTTAGGGGGCGGGCGGGAGCAGTACTTC.

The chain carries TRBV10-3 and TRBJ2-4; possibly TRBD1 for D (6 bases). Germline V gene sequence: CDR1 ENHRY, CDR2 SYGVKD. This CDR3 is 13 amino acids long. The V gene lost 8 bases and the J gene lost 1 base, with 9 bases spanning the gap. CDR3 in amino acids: CAIGDTAKNIQYF. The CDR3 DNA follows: TGTGCCATCGGGGACACGGCCAAAAACATTCAGTACTTC.

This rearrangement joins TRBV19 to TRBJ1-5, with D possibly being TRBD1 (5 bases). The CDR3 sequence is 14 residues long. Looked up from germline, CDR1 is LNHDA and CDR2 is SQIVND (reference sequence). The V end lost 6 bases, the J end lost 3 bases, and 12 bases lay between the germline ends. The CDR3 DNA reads TGTGCCAGTAGAATGGGACTGATCAATCAGCCCCAGCATTTT. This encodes CASRMGLINQPQHF.

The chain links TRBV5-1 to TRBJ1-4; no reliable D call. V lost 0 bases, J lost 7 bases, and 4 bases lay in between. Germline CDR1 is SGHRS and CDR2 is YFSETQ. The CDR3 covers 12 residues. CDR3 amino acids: CASSLGGEKLFF. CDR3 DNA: TGCGCCAGCAGCTTGGGAGGTGAAAAACTGTTTTTT.

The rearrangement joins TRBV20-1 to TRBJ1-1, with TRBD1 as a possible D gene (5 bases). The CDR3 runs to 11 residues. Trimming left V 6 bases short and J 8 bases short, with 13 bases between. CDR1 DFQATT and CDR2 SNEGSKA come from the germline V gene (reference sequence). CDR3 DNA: TGCAGTGCCGACGCCAGGGTAGAAGCTTTCTTT. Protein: CSADARVEAFF.

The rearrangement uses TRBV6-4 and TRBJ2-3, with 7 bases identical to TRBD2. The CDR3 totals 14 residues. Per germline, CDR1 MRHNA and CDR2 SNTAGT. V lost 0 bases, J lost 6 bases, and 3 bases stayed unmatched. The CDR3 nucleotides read TGTGCCAGCAGTGACTCGGGAGGGCTCGATACGCAGTATTTT. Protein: CASSDSGGLDTQYF.

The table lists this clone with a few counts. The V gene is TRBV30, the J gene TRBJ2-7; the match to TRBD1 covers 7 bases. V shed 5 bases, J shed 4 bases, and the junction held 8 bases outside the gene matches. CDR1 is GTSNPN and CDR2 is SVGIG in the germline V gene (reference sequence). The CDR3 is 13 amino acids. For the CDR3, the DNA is TGTGCCTGGCGGTACCGGGACAGATACGAGCAGTACTTC. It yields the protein CAWRYRDRYEQYF. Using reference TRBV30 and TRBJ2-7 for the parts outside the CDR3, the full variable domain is SQTIHQWPATLVQPVGSPLSLECTVEGTSNPNLYWYRQAAGRGLQLLFYSVGIGQISSEVPQNLSASRPQDRQFILSSKKLLLSDSGFYLCAWRYRDRYEQYFGPGTRLTVT.

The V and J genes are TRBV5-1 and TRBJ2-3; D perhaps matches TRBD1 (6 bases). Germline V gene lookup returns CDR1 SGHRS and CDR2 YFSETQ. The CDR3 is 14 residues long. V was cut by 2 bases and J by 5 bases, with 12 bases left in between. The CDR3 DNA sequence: TGCGCCAGCAGCTTTCAGGGGATCGGAGATACGCAGTATTTT. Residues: CASSFQGIGDTQYF.

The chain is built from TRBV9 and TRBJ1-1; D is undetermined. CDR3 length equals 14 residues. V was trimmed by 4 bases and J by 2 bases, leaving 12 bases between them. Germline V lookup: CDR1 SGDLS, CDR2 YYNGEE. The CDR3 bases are TGTGCCAGCAGCCCGGCCCCAGGTAACACTGAAGCTTTCTTT. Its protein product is CASSPAPGNTEAFF.

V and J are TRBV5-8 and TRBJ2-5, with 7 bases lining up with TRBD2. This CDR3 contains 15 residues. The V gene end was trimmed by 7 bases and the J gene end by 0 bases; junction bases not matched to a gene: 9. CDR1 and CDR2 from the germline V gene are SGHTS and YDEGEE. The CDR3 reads CASRKGLADQETQYF. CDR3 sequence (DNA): TGTGCCAGCCGAAAGGGGCTAGCGGACCAAGAGACCCAGTACTTC.

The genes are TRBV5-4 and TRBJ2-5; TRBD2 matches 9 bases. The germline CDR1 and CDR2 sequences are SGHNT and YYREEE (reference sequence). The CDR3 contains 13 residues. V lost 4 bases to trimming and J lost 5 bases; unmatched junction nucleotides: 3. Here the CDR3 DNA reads TGTGCCAGCAGCCGGAGCGGGAGGGAGACCCAGTACTTC. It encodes CASSRSGRETQYF.

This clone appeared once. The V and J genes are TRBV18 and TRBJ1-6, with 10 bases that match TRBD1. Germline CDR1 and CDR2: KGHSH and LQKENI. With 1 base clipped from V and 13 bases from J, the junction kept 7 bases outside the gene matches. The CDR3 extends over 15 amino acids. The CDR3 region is CASSPRGTGEGPLHF. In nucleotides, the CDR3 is TGTGCCAGCTCACCACGTGGGACAGGGGAGGGGCCCCTCCACTTT.

The CDR3 nucleotides read TGTGCCAGCAGCGGGGCAGGGGGAATCTATAATTCACCCCTCCACTTT. It translates to CASSGAGGIYNSPLHF. The chain combines TRBV5-8 with TRBJ1-6; 7 positions agree with TRBD1. Germline V gene sequence: CDR1 SGHTS, CDR2 YDEGEE. With V trimmed by 4 bases and J by 3 bases, 7 bases remained unmatched. The CDR3 has 16 amino acids.

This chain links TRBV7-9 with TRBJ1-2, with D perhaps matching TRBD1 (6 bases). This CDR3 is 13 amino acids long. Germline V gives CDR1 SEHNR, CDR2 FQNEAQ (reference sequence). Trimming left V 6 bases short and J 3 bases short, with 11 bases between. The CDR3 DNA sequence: TGTGCCAGCAGGTCGACAGGAGACTATGGCTACACCTTC. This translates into CASRSTGDYGYTF. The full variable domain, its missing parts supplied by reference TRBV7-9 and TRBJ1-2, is DTGVSQNPRHKITKRGQNVTFRCDPISEHNRLYWYRQTLGQGPEFLTYFQNEAQLEKSRLLSDRFSAERPKGSFSTLEIQRTEQGDSAMYLCASRSTGDYGYTFGSGTRLTVV.

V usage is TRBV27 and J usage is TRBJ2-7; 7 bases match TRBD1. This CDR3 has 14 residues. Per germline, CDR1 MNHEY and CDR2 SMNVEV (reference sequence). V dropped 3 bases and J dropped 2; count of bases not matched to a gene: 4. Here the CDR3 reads CASSFRQGAYEQYF. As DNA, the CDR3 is TGTGCCAGCAGTTTTAGGCAGGGGGCCTACGAGCAGTACTTC.

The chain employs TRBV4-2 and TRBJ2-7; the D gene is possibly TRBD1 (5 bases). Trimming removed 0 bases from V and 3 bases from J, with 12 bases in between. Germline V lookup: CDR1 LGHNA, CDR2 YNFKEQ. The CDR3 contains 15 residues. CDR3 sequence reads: CASSQDFAGLYEQYF. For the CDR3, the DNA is TGTGCCAGCAGCCAAGATTTCGCAGGGCTCTACGAGCAGTACTTC.

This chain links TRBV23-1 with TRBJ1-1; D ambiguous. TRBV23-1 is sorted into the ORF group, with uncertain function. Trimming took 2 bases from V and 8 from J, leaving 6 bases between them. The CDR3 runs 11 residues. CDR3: CASSQDREAFF. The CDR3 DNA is TGCGCCAGCAGTCAAGATAGAGAAGCTTTCTTT.

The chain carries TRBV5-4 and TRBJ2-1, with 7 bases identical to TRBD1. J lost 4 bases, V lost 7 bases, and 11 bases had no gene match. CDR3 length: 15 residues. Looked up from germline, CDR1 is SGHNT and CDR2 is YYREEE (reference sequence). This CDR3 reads CASVHKGAQYNEQFF. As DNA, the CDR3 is TGTGCCAGCGTGCACAAGGGGGCGCAGTACAATGAGCAGTTCTTC. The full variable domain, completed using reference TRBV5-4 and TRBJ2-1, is ETGVTQSPTHLIKTRGQQVTLRCSSQSGHNTVSWYQQALGQGPQFIFQYYREEENGRGNFPPRFSGLQFPNYSSELNVNALELDDSALYLCASVHKGAQYNEQFFGPGTRLTVL.

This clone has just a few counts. CDR3 in amino acids: CASSVLGDAEAFF. The CDR3 DNA is TGTGCCAGCAGCGTATTAGGGGATGCTGAAGCTTTCTTT. The chain employs TRBV9 and TRBJ1-1; weak D call: TRBD1 (5 bases). With 1 base removed from V and 6 bases from J, the gap between germline ends came to 10 bases. CDR3 length equals 13 residues. In germline, CDR1 is SGDLS, CDR2 YYNGEE.

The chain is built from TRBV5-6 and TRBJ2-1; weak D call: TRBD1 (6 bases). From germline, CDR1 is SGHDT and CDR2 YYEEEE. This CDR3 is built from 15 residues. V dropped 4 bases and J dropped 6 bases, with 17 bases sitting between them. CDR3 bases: TGTGCCAGCAGCCCAGGACAGTTCGAAGGCAATGAGCAGTTCTTC. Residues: CASSPGQFEGNEQFF.

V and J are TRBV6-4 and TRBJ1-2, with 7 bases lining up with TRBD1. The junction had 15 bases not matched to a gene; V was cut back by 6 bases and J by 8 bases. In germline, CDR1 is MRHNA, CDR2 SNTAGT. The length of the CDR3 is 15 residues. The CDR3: CASSNNPGGSRGYTF. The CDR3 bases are TGTGCCAGCAGCAACAACCCAGGGGGATCACGCGGCTACACCTTC.

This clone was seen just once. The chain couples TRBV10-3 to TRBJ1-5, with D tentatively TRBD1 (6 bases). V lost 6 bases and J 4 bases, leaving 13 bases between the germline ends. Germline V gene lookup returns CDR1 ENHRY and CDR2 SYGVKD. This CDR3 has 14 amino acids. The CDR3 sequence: CAISAAGANQPQHF. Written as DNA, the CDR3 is TGTGCCATCAGCGCAGCGGGGGCAAATCAGCCCCAGCATTTT.

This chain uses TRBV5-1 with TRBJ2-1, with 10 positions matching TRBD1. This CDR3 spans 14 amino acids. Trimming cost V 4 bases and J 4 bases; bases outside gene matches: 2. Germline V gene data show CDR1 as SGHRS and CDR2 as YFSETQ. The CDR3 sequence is CASSTGQGYNEQFF. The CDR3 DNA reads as TGCGCCAGCAGCACGGGACAGGGGTACAATGAGCAGTTCTTC.

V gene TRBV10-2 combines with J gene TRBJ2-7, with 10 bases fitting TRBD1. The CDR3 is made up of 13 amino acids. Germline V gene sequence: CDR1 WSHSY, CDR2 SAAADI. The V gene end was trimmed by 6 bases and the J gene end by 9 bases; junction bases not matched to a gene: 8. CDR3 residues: CASRRGTGEGQYF. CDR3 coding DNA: TGCGCCAGCAGGAGGGGGACAGGGGAAGGGCAGTACTTC.

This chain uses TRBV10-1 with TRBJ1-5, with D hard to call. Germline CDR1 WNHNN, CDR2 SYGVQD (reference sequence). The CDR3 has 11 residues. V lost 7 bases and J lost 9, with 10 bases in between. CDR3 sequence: CASNGGAPQHF. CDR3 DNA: TGCGCCAGCAACGGTGGAGCGCCCCAGCATTTT.

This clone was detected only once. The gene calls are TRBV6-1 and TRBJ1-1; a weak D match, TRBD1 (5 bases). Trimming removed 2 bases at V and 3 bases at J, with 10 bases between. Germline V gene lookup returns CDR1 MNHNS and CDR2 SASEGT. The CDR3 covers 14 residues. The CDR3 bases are TGTGCCAGCAGTGAATTCGGGGGTGACACTGAAGCTTTCTTT. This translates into CASSEFGGDTEAFF.

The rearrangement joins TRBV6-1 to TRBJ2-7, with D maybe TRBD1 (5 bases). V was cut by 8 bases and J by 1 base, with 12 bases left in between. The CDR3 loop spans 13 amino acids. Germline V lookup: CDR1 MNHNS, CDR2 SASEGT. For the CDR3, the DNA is TGTGCCAGCCGAACGGACAATTCCTACGAGCAGTACTTC. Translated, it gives CASRTDNSYEQYF.

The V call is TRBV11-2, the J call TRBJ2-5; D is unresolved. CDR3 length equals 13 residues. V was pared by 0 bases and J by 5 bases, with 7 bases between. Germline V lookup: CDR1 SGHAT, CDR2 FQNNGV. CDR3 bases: TGTGCCAGCAGCTTAGACTTCCAGGAGACCCAGTACTTC. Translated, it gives CASSLDFQETQYF.